One TCR beta chain is described in this entry. The antigen is unknown. The sample belongs to a study of blood T cells in healthy people across ages. Findings and caveats of the study: Per million T cells, TCR beta diversity dropped roughly linearly as age increased.

V shed 5 bases and J shed 0 bases, with 17 bases lying between them. Germline loops: CDR1 DFQATT, CDR2 SNEGSKA (reference sequence). The CDR3 extends over 16 amino acids. The sample, around 10 milliliters of peripheral blood, was drawn from each donor. A second PCR of 7 to 11 cycles used a sample-barcoded 5' primer and a J-beta primer mix. One entry per CDR3 protein results from TCRdb running MiXCR on the 5' RACE reads. The sample has 1 million or so distinct CDR3 sequences; roughly 45% are singletons. This chain uses TRBV20-1 with TRBJ2-1; TRBD1 might be the D (5 bases). The receptor was derived from a woman aged 60-70 years in good health. Sequencing was done on a sample of blood. Here the CDR3 DNA reads TGCAGTGCTGGCCAGGGCCCTAGGAGCTCCTACAATGAGCAGTTCTTC. It encodes CSAGQGPRSSYNEQFF.